This T cell receptor (beta chain) emerged from a study of graft-versus-host responses after intestinal transplantation listed by TCRdb under 2021. For the wider study: The transplants that recipients received were multivisceral, liver-intestinal, or isolated intestinal. The cohort enrolled around 25 intestinal transplant recipients including one retransplant, and 3 patients lacking pretransplant specimens were excluded. All recipients received anti-thymocyte globulin induction followed by maintenance tacrolimus and steroids for two to four years. Alloreactive clones were identified by sequencing pre-transplant mixed lymphocyte reaction products and comparing these products with unstimulated pre-transplant donor and recipient T cells. Rather than going through the commercial service, samples from three later patients were sequenced in-house on an Illumina MiSeq and processed with MiXCR. Donor T cell macrochimerism was defined as a peak of at least 4% donor T cells among recipient peripheral blood mononuclear cells. Bulk TCR-beta CDR3 sequencing was used to track graft-versus-host and host-versus-graft alloreactive T cell clones in the graft, circulation and bone marrow after intestinal transplantation.

A word on this clone: No cognate antigen has been identified for it. Within one base of it there is no much larger clone, and no base qualities were kept.

According to the study, the label for this sample's time point signals: cells obtained before transplantation from donor or recipient. CD3+CD4+ and CD3+CD8+ populations were FACS-sorted from unstimulated pre-transplant donor and recipient cells taken from spleen or lymph nodes. Beyond this particular receptor, the publication reports: In patients with donor T cell macrochimerism, the allografts had high GvH to HvG T cell clonal ratios. Conclusions were limited by the relatively low number and heterogeneity of intestinal transplant patients. Early after transplant, peak levels of circulating GvH clones were found to be associated with declines in HvG clones. GvH clones were found in recipient bone marrow, and some of the GvH clones appeared earlier in ileal mucosa or blood, which is consistent with an intestinal mucosal origin.

The junction shows trimming of 0 bases on V and 3 bases on J, plus 8 bases between the germline ends. Reading from cysteine to phenylalanine, the CDR3 counts 14 amino acids. The kept DNA is CDR3 alone, 42 bases in frame from the first base. CDR1 MGHRA and CDR2 YSYEKL are derived from the germline V gene. The library was generated by the immunoSEQ multiplex PCR assay. For most patients, genomic DNA was isolated with the Qiagen DNeasy Blood and Tissue Kit and shipped frozen to Adaptive Biotechnologies for TCR sequencing. Adaptive Biotechnologies carried out high-throughput TCR-beta CDR3 sequencing of genomic DNA for most patients. The paper's data handling went like this. TCR sequencing data for some 17 patients were retrieved from Adaptive's ImmunoSEQ software; a few other patients were processed with MiXCR and VDJtools. CD4 versus CD8 sorting errors were corrected by removing sequences found in both subsets at a frequency ratio below 5:1. CDR3 nucleotide sequences shared between donor and recipient were removed because the origin of such sequences could not be assigned. Alloreactive clones required at least 2-fold expansion over unstimulated cells and minimum CFSE-low frequency of 0.002% (template counts) or 0.001% (read counts). Mappable clones were those detected in sequenced pre-transplant spleen, lymph node, or MLR CFSE-low populations of the donor or recipient. The cumulative frequency of alloreactive clones was calculated as a percentage of all sequences, weighted by copy number. Drawn from immuneACCESS, this table holds only the in-frame rearrangements with V and J called that TCRdb kept. Clones are partly lost; checked studies trace under half to an unresolved V gene and leave the rest unexplained. V and J calls and clone size are copied from that table; D and trimming were computed from the DNA. A total of about 110,000 clones appear in this sample, 93% of them only once. Jointly, the top ten make up about 0.51% of the sample.

The input for sequencing was unstimulated CD8+ T cells sorted from spleen or lymph node cells, taken before intestinal transplant. The TCR originated in a human donor who received an intestinal transplant. Recombination connected TRBV4-1 to TRBJ1-1; D gene: possibly TRBD1, on 5 matching bases. In nucleotides, the sequence is TGCGCCAGCAGCCAAGATCGAGGGGACACTGAAGCTTTCTTT. Translated, this is CASSQDRGDTEAFF.